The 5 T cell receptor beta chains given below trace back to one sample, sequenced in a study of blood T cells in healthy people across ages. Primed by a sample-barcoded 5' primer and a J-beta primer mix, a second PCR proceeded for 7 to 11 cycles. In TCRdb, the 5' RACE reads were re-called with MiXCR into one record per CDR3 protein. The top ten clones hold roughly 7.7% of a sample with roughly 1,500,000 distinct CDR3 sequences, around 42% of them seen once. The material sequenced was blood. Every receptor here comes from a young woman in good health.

CDR3 protein: CSAPPGTSGRITDTQYF. Here the CDR3 DNA reads TGCAGTGCCCCACCCGGGACTAGCGGGAGGATTACAGATACGCAGTATTTT. This chain uses TRBV20-1 with TRBJ2-3, with 15 bases fitting TRBD2. V dropped 6 bases and J dropped 3; count of bases not matched to a gene: 10. In germline, CDR1 is DFQATT, CDR2 SNEGSKA (reference sequence). The CDR3 is 17 amino acids.

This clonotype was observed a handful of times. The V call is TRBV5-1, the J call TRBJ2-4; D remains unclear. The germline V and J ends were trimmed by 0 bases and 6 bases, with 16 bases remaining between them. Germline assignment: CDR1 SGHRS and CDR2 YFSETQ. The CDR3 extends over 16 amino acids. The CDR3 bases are TGCGCCAGCAGCTTGGTACCTGGGGATTCCGGAAACATTCAGTACTTC. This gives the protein CASSLVPGDSGNIQYF.

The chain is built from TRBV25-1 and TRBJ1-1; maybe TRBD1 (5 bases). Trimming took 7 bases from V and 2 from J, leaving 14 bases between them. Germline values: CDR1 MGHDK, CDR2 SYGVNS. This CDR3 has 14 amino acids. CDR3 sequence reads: CASTFQGSNTEAFF. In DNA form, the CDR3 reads TGTGCCAGCACCTTCCAGGGCAGCAACACTGAAGCTTTCTTT.

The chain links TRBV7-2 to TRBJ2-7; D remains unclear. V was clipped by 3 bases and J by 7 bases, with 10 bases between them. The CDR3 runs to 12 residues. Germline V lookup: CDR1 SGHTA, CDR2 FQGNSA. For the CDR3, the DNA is TGTGCCAGCAGCTTTGAGGCTGTGGAGCAGTACTTC. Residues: CASSFEAVEQYF. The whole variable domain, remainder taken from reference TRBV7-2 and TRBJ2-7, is GAGVSQSPSNKVTEKGKDVELRCDPISGHTALYWYRQSLGQGLEFLIYFQGNSAPDKSGLPSDRFSAERTGGSVSTLTIQRTQQEDSAVYLCASSFEAVEQYFGPGTRLTVT.

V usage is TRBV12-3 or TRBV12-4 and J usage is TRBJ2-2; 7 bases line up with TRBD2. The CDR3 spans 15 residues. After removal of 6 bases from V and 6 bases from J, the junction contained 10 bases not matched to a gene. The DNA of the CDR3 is TGTGCCAGCAGAAATACTAGCGAATTCTCCGGGGAGCTGTTTTTT. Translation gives CASRNTSEFSGELFF.